The rows below give T cell receptor beta chains drawn from one sample of a study of neoadjuvant anti-PD-1 for oral cavity cancer. Generated by immunoSEQ multiplex PCR, the TCRdb table keeps only in-frame clones and is missing some. Counted here are 14,000 to 15,000 clones, 70% occurring once; the ten biggest clones make up approximately 3%. The specimen was PBMCs, collected before nivolumab (anti-PD-1) treatment. These receptors originate from a person between 40 and 79 years old with oral cavity squamous cell carcinoma. CDR3s include the opening cysteine and the closing phenylalanine or tryptophan. D genes are given only for firm matches. Rows give clone size only sometimes, using once, few, many, or a class for an expanded clone.

>.|.|16|TRBV15|TRBJ1-5
TGTGCCACCAGCAGAGAAAGACGGAATAGCAATCAGCCCCAGCATTTT
CATSRERRNSNQPQHF
>.|.|15|TRBV6-1|TRBJ2-7
TGTGCCAGCAGTGAATCTTTGAGCAGGGGCTACGAGCAGTACTTC
CASSESLSRGYEQYF
>.|few|15|TRBV15|TRBJ1-2
TGTGCCACCAGCAGAGAAAGGACAGCCCTCTATGGCTACACCTTC
CATSRERTALYGYTF
>.|once|14|TRBV5-1|TRBJ1-4
TGCGCCAGCAGCCGGACCCGGGGGGGTGAAAAACTGTTTTTT
CASSRTRGGEKLFF
>.|.|14|TRBV5-4|TRBJ2-7
TGTGCCAGCACCCCGGACATGGCATTTAGAGAGCAGTACTTC
CASTPDMAFREQYF
>.|.|13|TRBV28|TRBJ1-1
TGTGCCAGCAGGAACACCGGGACACGAGAAGCTTTCTTT
CASRNTGTREAFF
>.|few|14|TRBV19|TRBJ2-1
TGTGCCAGTAGTACCCACCAGGGATACAATGAGCAGTTCTTC
CASSTHQGYNEQFF
>TRBD1|.|14|TRBV25-1|TRBJ1-3
TGTGCCAGCACTACAGGGGGCTCTGGAAACACCATATATTTT
CASTTGGSGNTIYF
>TRBD1|.|14|TRBV6-5|TRBJ2-5
TGTGCCAGCAGTCTACGGGACAGCAAAGAGACCCAGTACTTC
CASSLRDSKETQYF
>TRBD1|.|19|TRBV7-6|TRBJ2-6
TGTGCCAGCAGCCCTCGCCCCGGGACAGGGGGCTCTGGGGCCAACGTCCTGACTTTC
CASSPRPGTGGSGANVLTF
>.|.|11|TRBV2|TRBJ2-2
TGTGCCAGCAGGGTGTACGGGGAGCTGTTTTTT
CASRVYGELFF
>TRBD1|few|15|TRBV5-1|TRBJ1-2
TGCGCCAGCAGCACCCAGACAGGGGGTAACTATGGCTACACCTTC
CASSTQTGGNYGYTF
>.|.|16|TRBV11-2|TRBJ1-1
TGTGCCAGCACTATCGGACACTCGAACAGGAACACTGAAGCTTTCTTT
CASTIGHSNRNTEAFF
>TRBD1|.|13|TRBV14|TRBJ2-7
TGTGCCAGCAGCCTTACAGGGGGCTACGAGCAGTACTTC
CASSLTGGYEQYF
>.|.|13|TRBV5-1|TRBJ1-4
TGCGCCAGCAGCTTTACAGGGATGGAGAAACTGTTTTTT
CASSFTGMEKLFF
>.|once|12|TRBV6-1|TRBJ2-1
TGTGCCAGCACAGGCAGCTACAATGAGCAGTTCTTC
CASTGSYNEQFF
>.|.|15|TRBV19|TRBJ1-5
TGTGCCAGTAGTATAGACGGCAATGACAATCAGCCCCAGCATTTT
CASSIDGNDNQPQHF
>.|few|15|TRBV7-9|TRBJ2-3
TGTGCCAGCAGCCCTCCCTTGTTTAGCACAGATACGCAGTATTTT
CASSPPLFSTDTQYF
>.|.|16|TRBV2|TRBJ2-1
TGTGCCAGCAGTGCGCTAGCCCGGGGCTCCTACAATGAGCAGTTCTTC
CASSALARGSYNEQFF
>.|few|17|TRBV18|TRBJ1-3
TGTGCCAGCTCACTCTCCCCTTCGGGGAAATCTGGAAACACCATATATTTT
CASSLSPSGKSGNTIYF
>TRBD1|.|15|TRBV7-8|TRBJ1-5
TGTGCCAGCAGCGACAGGGGTGGAAGGAATCAGCCCCAGCATTTT
CASSDRGGRNQPQHF
>TRBD1|.|15|TRBV19|TRBJ1-1
TGTGCCAGTAGCCGCCCCGACAGGGTCGGCACTGAAGCTTTCTTT
CASSRPDRVGTEAFF
>TRBD1|.|16|TRBV11-2|TRBJ1-3
TGTGCCAGCAGCTCGACAGGGCCTAGCTCTGGAAACACCATATATTTT
CASSSTGPSSGNTIYF
>TRBD1|.|16|TRBV19|TRBJ1-6
TGTGCCAGTCATGTTGGTTGGGGACAGGGAAATTCACCCCTCCACTTT
CASHVGWGQGNSPLHF
>.|.|13|TRBV6-5|TRBJ2-7
TGTGCCAGCCAAGGAGTCAGGGGCCACGAGCAGTACTTC
CASQGVRGHEQYF
>.|once|12|TRBV30|TRBJ2-2
TGTGCCTGGAGCCATAGTACCGGGGAGCTGTTTTTT
CAWSHSTGELFF
>TRBD1|.|16|TRBV30|TRBJ1-5
TGTGCCTGGAGTTACATGGGACAGACCAACAATCAGCCCCAGCATTTT
CAWSYMGQTNNQPQHF
>.|.|17|TRBV13|TRBJ2-2
TGTGCCAGCAGCTTATCCGTTGGACGGGAGTACACCGGGGAGCTGTTTTTT
CASSLSVGREYTGELFF
>TRBD2|.|15|TRBV11-3|TRBJ2-1
TGTGCCAGCAGCTCCCGACTAGCAATATACAATGAGCAGTTCTTC
CASSSRLAIYNEQFF
>TRBD2|.|16|TRBV10-3|TRBJ2-7
TGTGCCATCAGTGAGACTAGCGGGGGCGGCTCCTACGAGCAGTACTTC
CAISETSGGGSYEQYF
>.|.|16|TRBV21-1|TRBJ1-1
TGTGCCAGCAGCAAGTGGACAGGGAGGACGAACACTGAAGCTTTCTTT
CASSKWTGRTNTEAFF
>.|few|15|TRBV7-9|TRBJ1-5
TGTGCCAGCAGCCTAGCGGGGGGGGGCAATCAGCCCCAGCATTTT
CASSLAGGGNQPQHF
>.|.|11|TRBV19|TRBJ2-5
TGTGCCAGTAGACACGGGGAGACCCAGTACTTC
CASRHGETQYF
>.|.|14|TRBV5-1|TRBJ1-1
TGCGCCAGCAGCTTGGTCGGGCTCGGCACTGAAGCTTTCTTT
CASSLVGLGTEAFF
>TRBD2|once|14|TRBV15|TRBJ2-5
TGTGCCACCGCAACTAGCGGGTACCAAGAGACCCAGTACTTC
CATATSGYQETQYF
>.|once|16|TRBV4-1|TRBJ2-3
TGCGCCAGCAGCCCCGGGACTTCACTTTTCACAGATACGCAGTATTTT
CASSPGTSLFTDTQYF
>TRBD1|.|15|TRBV10-3|TRBJ1-4
TGTGCCATCAGTGTCACAGGGGCCCCTAATGAAAAACTGTTTTTT
CAISVTGAPNEKLFF
>TRBD1|.|16|TRBV29-1|TRBJ2-5
TGCAGCAACTTCAGACTGACAGGGGCCAACCAAGAGACCCAGTACTTC
CSNFRLTGANQETQYF
>.|.|14|TRBV27|TRBJ2-7
TGTGCCAGCAGTTTCTACTCTAGCTTCCACGAGCAGTACTTC
CASSFYSSFHEQYF
>.|.|16|TRBV21-1|TRBJ1-5
TGTGCCAGCAGCAAAGGCAGGGCGGCTTGTGATCAGCCCCAGCATTTT
CASSKGRAACDQPQHF
>.|.|13|TRBV6-1|TRBJ1-5
TGTGCCAGCAGCCCCGGGCCCAATCAGCCCCAGCATTTT
CASSPGPNQPQHF
>TRBD1|.|13|TRBV25-1|TRBJ2-4
TGTGCCAGCCGGAGGACAGGGGGTAACATTCAGTACTTC
CASRRTGGNIQYF
>.|.|13|TRBV11-3|TRBJ2-2
TGTGCCAGCAGCTTAGATACCGGGGGGGAGCTGTTTTTT
CASSLDTGGELFF
>.|.|17|TRBV25-1|TRBJ2-1
TGTGCCAGCAGTGAACCACCCTATCCGGTAGGTCACAATGAGCAGTTCTTC
CASSEPPYPVGHNEQFF
>TRBD1|.|13|TRBV30|TRBJ1-2
TGTGCCTGGAGTGTGTTCAGGGGGAATGGCTACACCTTC
CAWSVFRGNGYTF